This entry concerns a single T cell receptor beta chain. This receptor's antigen is unknown. No much larger clone is present one base from it, and per-base qualities are unavailable. The source of the sample is a study of blood T cell repertoires in COVID-19 (dated by TCRdb to the early 2020s). Background for the entire study: Collaborator samples came from the United States, Italy and Spain and covered acute and convalescent phases of COVID-19. The repertoires were made available in a free public database intended to serve as a resource for research on the immune response to SARS-CoV-2. The sample metadata nearly always contained a de-identified subject ID, COVID-19 status, age in years and sex. Samples came from the ongoing ImmuneRACE study (first 160 participants) plus 1,254 subjects from 6 global collaborators. Where available, HLA class I and class II types were taken from metadata supplied by the sample provider and were not determined by assay-based typing. Subjects who had been exposed to COVID-19, were actively infected with it, or had recovered from it provided the deeply sampled blood TCRbeta repertoires that made up the dataset. The prospective study material was composed of cDNA or gDNA derived from T cells, B-cell-depleted T cells, or PBMCs. Summary of the overall study and its limitations: The amount of clinical and demographic metadata varied by source and participant and was provided uncurated.

For CDR1 and CDR2, the germline V gene lists KGHSH and LQKENI. The junction shows trimming of 3 bases on V and 8 bases on J, plus 19 bases between the germline ends. From cysteine to phenylalanine, the CDR3 is 16 amino acids long. Only the CDR3 portion is preserved as DNA: 48 bases, with reading frame beginning at the first base. In the prospective study, participants were about 18 to 100 years old, resided in under 30 geographic areas of the United States, and were enrolled through a virtual design. To assign participants to cohorts, the prospective study relied on clinical history that participants themselves reported in a screening survey and a study questionnaire. In the prospective study, mobile phlebotomists collected whole blood, serum and a nasopharyngeal or oropharyngeal swab from each participant. Participants in the prospective study had the option to provide additional blood draws and questionnaires over an approximately 2-month period. Blood samples from the prospective study were shipped frozen or at room temperature prior to DNA extraction.

TCRbeta CDR3 regions were amplified from genomic DNA by means of the immunoSEQ Assay, a bias-controlled multiplex PCR. Per the source publication's procedure: The number of nucleated cells in each sample was estimated from the amplification of reference gene primers within the assay. To quantify the absolute abundance of each unique TCRbeta CDR3 rearrangement, sequence reads were collapsed and filtered. Productive Simpson clonality was computed per sample as the square root of Simpson's diversity index over productive rearrangements. TCRdb retrieved this table from immuneACCESS and kept in-frame rearrangements only. Not all clones are present; in checked studies, unresolved V genes account for under half, and no reason is known for the remainder. V and J calls and clone size are those listed in that table; D and trimming were worked out from the DNA. The sample yields about 200,000 clones; 65% to 90% were counted once. The ten largest clones add up to less than 5% of the sample.

The receptor comes from a woman in her thirties or forties with acute COVID-19. What was sequenced was PBMCs or T cells enriched from blood (not recorded which). This receptor chain uses TRBV18 and TRBJ1-4; the best D guess is TRBD1, with 5 bases matching. The sequenced DNA: TGTGCCAGCTCACCGTTCGGGCTGCGGGACGACGAAAAACTGTTTTTT. Its protein reads: CASSPFGLRDDEKLFF.